One TCR beta chain is described in this entry. These data belong to a study of blood T cell repertoires in COVID-19. About the research overall: Material from acute and convalescent COVID-19 was sourced from the United States, Italy and Spain. Sample material is recorded as cDNA or gDNA derived from T cells, B-cell-depleted T cells, or PBMCs.

V dropped 0 bases and J dropped 1 base, with 12 bases sitting between them. The CDR3 has 16 amino acids. Germline V gene data show CDR1 as SGHRS and CDR2 as YFSETQ. In the original workflow: It was from reference gene primer amplification that nucleated cell counts were estimated. Sequenced by immunoSEQ multiplex PCR; TCRdb stores in-frame clones only, minus some. V and J calls and clone size are as listed in that table; D and trimming were resolved from the DNA. The data contain a few hundred thousand clones, around 89% of them singletons. Allocation to cohorts depended on clinical history reported by the participants.

The sequence was collected from a man between 18 and 29 years old who had recovered from COVID-19. The specimen was PBMCs or T cells enriched from blood (not recorded which). The chain recombines TRBV5-1 with TRBJ2-3; weak D call: TRBD2 (5 bases). CDR3 bases: TGCGCCAGCAGCTTGGGTCGGGGTTCCGGCACAGATACGCAGTATTTT. This gives the protein CASSLGRGSGTDTQYF.